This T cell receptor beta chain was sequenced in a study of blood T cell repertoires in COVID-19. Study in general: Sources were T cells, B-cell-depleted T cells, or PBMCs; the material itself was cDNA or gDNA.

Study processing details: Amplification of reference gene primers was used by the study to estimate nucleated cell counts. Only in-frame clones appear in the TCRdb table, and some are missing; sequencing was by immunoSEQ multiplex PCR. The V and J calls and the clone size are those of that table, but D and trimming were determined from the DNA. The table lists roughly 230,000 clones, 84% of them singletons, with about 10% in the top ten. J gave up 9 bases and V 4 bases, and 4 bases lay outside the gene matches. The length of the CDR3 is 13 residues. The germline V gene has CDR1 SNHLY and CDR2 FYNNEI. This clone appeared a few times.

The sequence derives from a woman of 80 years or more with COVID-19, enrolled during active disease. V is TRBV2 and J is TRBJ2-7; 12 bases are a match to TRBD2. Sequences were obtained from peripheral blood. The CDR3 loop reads CASSGLAGVGQYV. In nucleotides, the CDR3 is TGTGCCAGCAGTGGACTAGCGGGGGTCGGGCAGTACGTC.